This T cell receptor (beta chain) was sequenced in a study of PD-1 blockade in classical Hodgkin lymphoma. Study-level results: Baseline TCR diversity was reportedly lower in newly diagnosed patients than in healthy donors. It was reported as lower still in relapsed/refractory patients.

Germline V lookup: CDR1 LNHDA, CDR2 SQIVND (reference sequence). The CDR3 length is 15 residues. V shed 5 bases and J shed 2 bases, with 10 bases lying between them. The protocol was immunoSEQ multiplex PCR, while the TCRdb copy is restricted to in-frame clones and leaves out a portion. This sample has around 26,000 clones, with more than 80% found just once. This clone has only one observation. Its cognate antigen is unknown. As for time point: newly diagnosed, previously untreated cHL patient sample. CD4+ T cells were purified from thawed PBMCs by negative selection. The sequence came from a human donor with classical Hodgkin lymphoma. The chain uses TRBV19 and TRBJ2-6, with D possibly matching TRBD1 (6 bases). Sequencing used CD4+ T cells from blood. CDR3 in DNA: TGTGCCAGTAGTTCCGGGACAACTGGGGCCAACGTCCTGACTTTC. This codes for CASSSGTTGANVLTF.